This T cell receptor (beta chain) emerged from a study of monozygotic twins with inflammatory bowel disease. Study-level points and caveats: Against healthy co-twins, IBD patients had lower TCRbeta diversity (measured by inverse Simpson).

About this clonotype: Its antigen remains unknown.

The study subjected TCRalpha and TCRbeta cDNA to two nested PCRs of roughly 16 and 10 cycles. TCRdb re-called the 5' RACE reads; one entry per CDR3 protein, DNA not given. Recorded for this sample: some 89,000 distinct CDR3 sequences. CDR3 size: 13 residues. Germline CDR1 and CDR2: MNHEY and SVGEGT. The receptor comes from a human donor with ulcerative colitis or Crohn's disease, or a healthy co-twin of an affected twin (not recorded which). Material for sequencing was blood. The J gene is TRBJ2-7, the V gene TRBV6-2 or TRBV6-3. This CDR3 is CASSYLIPNEQYF.